This TCR beta chain was sequenced for a study of CD8+ T cells in alopecia areata. At the level of the study: Disease severity was quantified as SALT score of affected scalp area. Overall study results and limits: Greater clonality was observed in lesional scalp samples, especially alopecia totalis/universalis, versus normal scalp. Sequenced scalp T cells also include alphabeta T cells resident in normal skin. Significant decreases in scalp clonality and expanded CD8+ clones followed tofacitinib treatment.

Comment on this clone: Its antigen is undetermined.

The sequencing template was cDNA reverse transcribed from extracted RNA. Profiled with immunoSEQ multiplex PCR; TCRdb holds only in-frame clones, not every one. The sample lists approximately 200,000 clones, 55% to 70% occurring once. Germline loops: CDR1 GTSNPN, CDR2 SVGIG (reference sequence). The CDR3 is 12 amino acids. The germline V and J ends were trimmed by 4 bases and 5 bases, with 11 bases remaining between them. The sample's treatment: oral pan-JAK inhibitor, 5-10 mg twice daily. The chain employs TRBV30 and TRBJ1-2, with unresolved D. This sequence was found in a human donor with alopecia areata. Sequences were derived from CD4+ T cells sorted from blood, sampled at week 24, from a patient treated with tofacitinib. CDR3 region: CAWTRTDYGYTF. DNA for the CDR3: TGTGCCTGGACTAGGACGGATTATGGCTACACCTTC. The variable domain in full, completed from reference TRBV30 and TRBJ1-2, reads SQTIHQWPATLVQPVGSPLSLECTVEGTSNPNLYWYRQAAGRGLQLLFYSVGIGQISSEVPQNLSASRPQDRQFILSSKKLLLSDSGFYLCAWTRTDYGYTFGSGTRLTVV.